These 22 T cell receptor beta chains came from one sample sequenced in a study of Ad26.COV2.S vaccination and SARS-CoV-2 variants. Produced via immunoSEQ multiplex PCR; TCRdb's table is partial and in-frame only. The sample carries about 350,000 clones, 70% to 90% recorded once. This sample's treatment: 15 to 20 received Ad26.COV2.S at low or high dose, single or two shots; 5 received placebo; per-sample allocation not given. Sampling took place 63 days after the first vaccine or placebo injection. The starting material was peripheral blood, obtained in a trial of Ad26.COV2.S vaccine versus placebo. These receptors all come from a person aged 18-60 years who received the Ad26.COV2.S COVID-19 vaccine or a placebo.

To note about this clone: This sample includes further DNA sequences coding for the same CDR3. CDR3 protein: CASSIAGNQPQHF. The DNA for the CDR3 is TGTGCCAGTAGTATAGCGGGGAATCAGCCCCAGCATTTT. This chain connects TRBV19 to TRBJ1-5; D call uncertain. Trimming cost V 1 base and J 4 bases, with 5 bases left between them. The length of the CDR3 is 13 residues. Germline V CDR1 and CDR2: LNHDA, SQIVND (reference sequence).

This clone appeared a single time. The V gene is TRBV5-1, the J gene TRBJ2-7, with D unclear. V was trimmed by 1 base and J by 4 bases, leaving 12 bases between them. The length of the CDR3 is 14 residues. CDR1 SGHRS and CDR2 YFSETQ come from the germline V gene. The CDR3 sequence is CASSLNEDLYEQYF. The CDR3 bases are TGCGCCAGCAGCTTGAACGAGGACCTTTACGAGCAGTACTTC.

This chain connects TRBV5-1 to TRBJ1-1; D is undetermined. This CDR3 region has 14 residues. Germline lookup yields CDR1 SGHRS and CDR2 YFSETQ. V was shortened by 7 bases and J by 3 bases, with 16 bases between the two germline ends. DNA for the CDR3: TGCGCCAGCCGATCGGGTTTATCGGACACTGAAGCTTTCTTT. This sequence encodes CASRSGLSDTEAFF.

The J gene is TRBJ2-1, the V gene TRBV24-1; possible D gene TRBD2, 6 bases. The CDR3 has 12 amino acids. Germline V CDR1 and CDR2: KGHDR, SFDVKD. V lost 6 bases and J 6 bases, leaving 8 bases between the germline ends. This chain's CDR3 is CATSMGGNEQFF. The CDR3, as DNA: TGTGCCACCAGTATGGGGGGCAATGAGCAGTTCTTC.

This chain links TRBV5-1 with TRBJ1-2, with 7 positions matching TRBD1. The CDR3 extends over 15 amino acids. With V trimmed by 1 base and J by 2 bases, 5 bases remained unmatched. CDR1 and CDR2 (germline): SGHRS, YFSETQ. The CDR3 region has the DNA TGCGCCAGCAGCTTGATCTCGACAGGGAACTATGGCTACACCTTC. Residues: CASSLISTGNYGYTF.

This clone has a single count. The J gene is TRBJ1-1, the V gene TRBV19; 7 nucleotides line up with TRBD1. The CDR3 sequence is 14 residues long. V lost 7 bases and J lost 5; bases outside the gene matches: 10. The germline CDR1 and CDR2 sequences are LNHDA and SQIVND (reference sequence). The CDR3 is CASKAATGKTEAFF. For the CDR3, the DNA is TGTGCCAGTAAAGCTGCGACAGGGAAAACTGAAGCTTTCTTT.

The genes are TRBV2 and TRBJ2-2; 8 bases fit TRBD2. CDR3 length: 17 residues. CDR1 is SNHLY, CDR2 FYNNEI, per germline. The V segment lost 0 bases and the J segment 7 bases; nucleotides outside the gene matches: 10. The CDR3 coding sequence is TGTGCCAGCAGTGAAGCGGAGCGGGAGAGCCGGGGCGGGGAGCTGTTTTTT. As protein: CASSEAERESRGGELFF.

This CDR3 is CASSESASGGNTGELFF. The CDR3 coding sequence is TGTGCCAGCAGTGAATCGGCTAGCGGGGGAAACACCGGGGAGCTGTTTTTT. The chain employs TRBV6-1 and TRBJ2-2; TRBD2 matches 10 bases. Unmatched junction bases numbered 5, after V lost 2 bases and J lost 2 bases. The CDR3 spans 17 residues. Germline V gene sequence: CDR1 MNHNS, CDR2 SASEGT.

This clone was recorded many times. Other nucleotide sequences in the sample specify the same CDR3. This rearrangement joins TRBV12-3 or TRBV12-4 to TRBJ2-7; D ambiguous. Trimming removed 4 bases from V and 2 bases from J, with 9 bases in between. This CDR3 contains 13 residues. CDR3 loop: CASSWSAPYEQYF. The CDR3, as DNA: TGTGCCAGCAGTTGGTCAGCTCCCTACGAGCAGTACTTC.

This clone was seen a few times. This chain joins TRBV4-3 and TRBJ2-1; TRBD2 aligns across 8 bases. The germline V gene encodes CDR1 LGHNA and CDR2 YSLEER. V shed 0 bases, J shed 3 bases, and the junction held 7 bases outside the gene matches. The CDR3 runs 17 residues. Here the CDR3 reads CASSQEGAGGNYNEQFF. The CDR3 DNA follows: TGCGCCAGCAGCCAAGAGGGGGCGGGAGGTAACTACAATGAGCAGTTCTTC.

This chain uses TRBV7-2 with TRBJ1-4, with D unclear. This CDR3 comprises 14 residues. The germline gives CDR1 SGHTA, CDR2 FQGNSA. Trimming shortened V by 5 bases and J by 4 bases, and 11 bases separated the two germline ends. The CDR3, as DNA: TGTGCCAGCAGCCGTGGCTCCTTTAATGAAAAACTGTTTTTT. Protein: CASSRGSFNEKLFF.

V and J are TRBV7-2 and TRBJ1-1; a weak D match, TRBD1 (6 bases). This CDR3 comprises 14 residues. Trimming took 5 bases from V and 1 from J, leaving 11 bases between them. CDR1 is SGHTA, CDR2 FQGNSA, per germline. The CDR3 region is CASSPGQRNTEAFF. The CDR3 DNA sequence: TGTGCCAGCAGCCCCGGACAGAGGAACACTGAAGCTTTCTTT.

This clone was observed a handful of times. The chain couples TRBV7-9 to TRBJ1-1, with unresolved D. The CDR3 extends over 14 amino acids. V gave up 3 bases and J gave up 0 bases, with 8 bases separating them. Germline CDR1 and CDR2: SEHNR and FQNEAQ (reference sequence). CDR3 in amino acids: CASSFKAMNTEAFF. The CDR3 DNA is TGTGCCAGCAGCTTCAAGGCGATGAACACTGAAGCTTTCTTT.

This clone has at least ten counts. The V call is TRBV2, the J call TRBJ2-7; 10 bases are a match to TRBD2. Per the germline V gene, CDR1 is SNHLY and CDR2 is FYNNEI. V dropped 6 bases and J dropped 5; count of bases not matched to a gene: 7. The CDR3 is 14 residues long. DNA for the CDR3: TGTGCCAGCAGGAGAGGGACTAGCGCGAACGAGCAGTACTTC. Its protein product is CASRRGTSANEQYF. Filled out from reference TRBV2 and TRBJ2-7, the complete variable domain reads EPEVTQTPSHQVTQMGQEVILRCVPISNHLYFYWYRQILGQKVEFLVSFYNNEISEKSEIFDDQFSVERPDGSNFTLKIRSTKLEDSAMYFCASRRGTSANEQYFGPGTRLTVT.

The V call is TRBV2, the J call TRBJ1-2; D uncertain. This CDR3 is 11 amino acids long. Germline values: CDR1 SNHLY, CDR2 FYNNEI. Trimming removed 7 bases from V and 5 bases from J, with 8 bases in between. The CDR3 region has the DNA TGTGCCAGCACCGTCCCTTATGGCTACACCTTC. Translated, it gives CASTVPYGYTF.

The V and J genes are TRBV7-2 and TRBJ1-2; 8 positions agree with TRBD1. The CDR3 sequence is 16 residues long. V dropped 1 base and J dropped 4; count of bases not matched to a gene: 8. In germline, CDR1 is SGHTA, CDR2 FQGNSA. The CDR3, as DNA: TGTGCCAGCAGCTTAGAGCGGACAGGGAACCTCTATGGCTACACCTTC. It yields the protein CASSLERTGNLYGYTF.

This clone was seen only a few times. The CDR3 is CATGIRQNPYEQYF. The CDR3 DNA reads TGTGCCACCGGGATTCGACAGAATCCCTACGAGCAGTACTTC. The chain links TRBV19 to TRBJ2-7, with D possibly called TRBD1 or TRBD2 (5 bases each). From germline, CDR1 is LNHDA and CDR2 SQIVND (reference sequence). The CDR3 is 14 amino acids. V was trimmed by 10 bases and J by 2 bases, leaving 18 bases between them.

This chain links TRBV9 with TRBJ2-3; D gene uncertain. Per germline, CDR1 SGDLS and CDR2 YYNGEE. The ends were cut back, 0 bases at V and 6 bases at J, with 8 bases in the middle. The CDR3 extends over 13 amino acids. Written as DNA, the CDR3 is TGTGCCAGCAGCGTAGGTACAAGTGATACGCAGTATTTT. Protein: CASSVGTSDTQYF.

This rearrangement joins TRBV29-1 to TRBJ1-1, with D uncertain. The V end lost 2 bases, the J end lost 5 bases, and 9 bases lay between the germline ends. The CDR3 runs 12 residues. Germline-derived CDR1 and CDR2 are SQVTM and ANQGSEA. CDR3: CSVEQYTTEAFF. The DNA of the CDR3 is TGCAGCGTTGAACAGTACACGACTGAAGCTTTCTTT.

V and J are TRBV7-2 and TRBJ1-4, with a weak D call TRBD1 (6 bases). Between the trimmed V and J ends, which lost 5 bases and 7 bases, there was a span of 17 bases. Germline V gene data show CDR1 as SGHTA and CDR2 as FQGNSA. The CDR3 length is 15 residues. CDR3 DNA: TGTGCCAGCAGCCCACGCCTCGGAGGGGGTGAAAAACTGTTTTTT. It yields the protein CASSPRLGGGEKLFF. The full variable domain, its missing parts supplied by reference TRBV7-2 and TRBJ1-4, is GAGVSQSPSNKVTEKGKDVELRCDPISGHTALYWYRQSLGQGLEFLIYFQGNSAPDKSGLPSDRFSAERTGGSVSTLTIQRTQQEDSAVYLCASSPRLGGGEKLFFGSGTQLSVL.

This chain links TRBV19 with TRBJ2-5, with D maybe TRBD2 (6 bases). The CDR3 runs to 13 residues. Deletions cut 5 bases from V and 4 bases from J, with 11 bases between. Germline loops: CDR1 LNHDA, CDR2 SQIVND (reference sequence). In DNA form, the CDR3 reads TGTGCCAGTAGTGGATCGGGAGTAGAGACCCAGTACTTC. This translates into CASSGSGVETQYF.

The rearrangement joins TRBV18 to TRBJ1-5, with D hard to call. The V end lost 2 bases, the J end lost 7 bases, and 9 bases lay between the germline ends. Germline loops: CDR1 KGHSH, CDR2 LQKENI. The CDR3 contains 13 residues. For the CDR3, the DNA is TGTGCCAGCTCACCATCCCAGAGCCAGCCCCAGCATTTT. Translation: CASSPSQSQPQHF.